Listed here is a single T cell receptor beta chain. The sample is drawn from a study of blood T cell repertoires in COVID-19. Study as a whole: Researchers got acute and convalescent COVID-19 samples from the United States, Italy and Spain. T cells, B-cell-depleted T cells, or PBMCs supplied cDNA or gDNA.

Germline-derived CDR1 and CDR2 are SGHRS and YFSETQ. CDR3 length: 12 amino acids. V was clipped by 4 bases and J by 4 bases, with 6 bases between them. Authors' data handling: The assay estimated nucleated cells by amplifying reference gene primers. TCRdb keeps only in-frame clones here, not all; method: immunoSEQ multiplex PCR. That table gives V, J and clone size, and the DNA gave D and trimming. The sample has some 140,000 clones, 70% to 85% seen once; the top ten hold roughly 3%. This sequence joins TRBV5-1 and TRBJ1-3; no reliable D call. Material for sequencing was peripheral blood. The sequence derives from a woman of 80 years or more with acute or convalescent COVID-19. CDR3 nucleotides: TGCGCCAGCAGCCCCCTAGGAAACACCATATATTTT. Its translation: CASSPLGNTIYF.